The 10 T cell receptor beta chains in this list originate from one sample, sequenced in a study of blood T cell repertoires in COVID-19. The assay was immunoSEQ multiplex PCR, and TCRdb's table has in-frame clones only and misses some. The sample carries 170,000 or so clones, 70% to 85% recorded once. The specimen was PBMCs or T cells enriched from blood (not recorded which). These receptors were obtained from a woman in her 50s who had recovered from COVID-19.

The chain has TRBV13 and TRBJ1-6, with TRBD1 identical over 7 bases. Losses at the gene ends were 0 bases for V and 5 bases for J; bases not matched to a gene: 7. Per the germline V gene, CDR1 is PRHDT and CDR2 is FYEKMQ (reference sequence). CDR3 size: 17 residues. The DNA of the CDR3 is TGTGCCAGCAGCTTAGGTTTAGGGGGCGTAAATAATTCACCCCTCCACTTT. It is translated as CASSLGLGGVNNSPLHF.

This chain connects TRBV28 to TRBJ2-5; TRBD2 is a possible D gene (5 bases). The CDR3 has 16 amino acids. CDR1 and CDR2 (germline): MDHEN, SYDVKM. Deletions cut 6 bases from V and 5 bases from J, with 22 bases between. CDR3 sequence (DNA): TGTGCCAGCAGCCCCCTACGGGGTCGGCTCGGGGAGACCCAGTACTTC. Protein: CASSPLRGRLGETQYF.

The chain joins TRBV3-1 (or the pseudogene TRBV3-2) to TRBJ1-5; TRBD1 matches 7 bases. The CDR3 runs to 16 residues. J gave up 1 base and V 1 base, and 4 bases lay outside the gene matches. Germline assignment: CDR1 LGHDT and CDR2 YNNKEL (reference sequence). The DNA of the CDR3 is TGTGCCAGCAGCCAAGGCAACAGGGGCAGCAATCAGCCCCAGCATTTT. Translating it yields CASSQGNRGSNQPQHF.

The J gene is TRBJ1-3, the V gene TRBV12-3 or TRBV12-4; D uncertain. Trimming left V 8 bases short and J 4 bases short, with 12 bases between. The CDR3 contains 13 residues. CDR3 sequence reads: CASSGLGGNTIYF. Written as DNA, the CDR3 is TGTGCCAGCTCGGGTCTAGGAGGAAACACCATATATTTT.

There are a few counts of this clone. V gene TRBV4-3 combines with J gene TRBJ1-2; possibly TRBD1 for D (6 bases). The V gene's germline CDR1 is LGHNA and CDR2 YSLEER. This CDR3 has 13 amino acids. V gave up 1 base and J gave up 11 bases, with 14 bases separating them. The CDR3: CASSQVVEGGYTF. CDR3 DNA: TGCGCCAGCAGCCAAGTAGTTGAGGGGGGGTACACCTTC.

J is TRBJ2-7 and V is TRBV6-4; 7 bases agree with TRBD2. The V and J ends lost 7 bases and 2 bases, in that order; junction bases with no gene match: 8. Germline CDR1 and CDR2: MRHNA and SNTAGT. There are 14 residues in the CDR3. CDR3 coding DNA: TGTGCCAGCATCCGGGCGGGAGCCACCTACGAGCAGTACTTC. It yields the protein CASIRAGATYEQYF.

The CDR3 DNA reads as TGTGCCAGCAGCTTGGGCCATGAGCAGTTCTTC. The encoded protein is CASSLGHEQFF. The genes are TRBV11-1 and TRBJ2-1; D call uncertain. V was trimmed by 3 bases and J by 8 bases, leaving 5 bases between them. The germline CDR1 and CDR2 sequences are SGHAT and FQDESV (reference sequence). This CDR3 has 11 amino acids.

This clone was detected ten times or more. The rearrangement uses TRBV5-1 and TRBJ2-3, with D uncertain. Germline values: CDR1 SGHRS, CDR2 YFSETQ. V lost 0 bases to trimming and J lost 6 bases, with 17 bases between them. CDR3 size: 16 residues. The CDR3: CASSLDSSTSRDTQYF. The CDR3 DNA follows: TGCGCCAGCAGCTTGGATTCCTCGACGTCGAGGGATACGCAGTATTTT.

This chain connects TRBV28 to TRBJ2-4; D remains unclear. CDR1 is MDHEN and CDR2 is SYDVKM in the germline V gene. CDR3 size: 16 residues. V lost 5 bases and J 7 bases, leaving 21 bases between the germline ends. CDR3 sequence (DNA): TGTGCCAGCAGTGCCGTCTCCAGCGCTTGGATCAACATTCAGTACTTC. Its protein is CASSAVSSAWINIQYF.

This chain links TRBV4-1 with TRBJ2-4; D may be TRBD2 (7 bases). Germline values: CDR1 MGHRA, CDR2 YSYEKL. The CDR3 spans 18 residues. V was trimmed by 3 bases and J by 5 bases, leaving 23 bases between them. Here the CDR3 reads CASSHAGGRGPRENIQYF. The CDR3 DNA reads as TGCGCCAGCAGCCACGCCGGGGGGCGGGGGCCCCGGGAAAACATTCAGTACTTC.